The subject of this entry is one TCR beta chain. This specimen comes from a study of brain metastases from non-small cell lung cancer. V dropped 6 bases and J dropped 7 bases, with 12 bases sitting between them. The germline V gene encodes CDR1 SGHDN and CDR2 FVKESK. This CDR3 has 12 residues. Clones were read by immunoSEQ multiplex PCR, and TCRdb kept only the in-frame ones, dropping some. This table holds roughly 4,100 clones, around 80% found once. The chain employs TRBV14 and TRBJ1-2, with D unresolved. Specimen: tumor-adjacent normal tissue. This clonotype was sampled from a donor at least 40 years old with non-small cell lung cancer. Here the CDR3 DNA reads TGTGCCAGCAGTCATGCAGCAGGTGGCTACACCTTC. Translation gives CASSHAAGGYTF. The variable domain in full, completed from reference TRBV14 and TRBJ1-2, reads EAGVTQFPSHSVIEKGQTVTLRCDPISGHDNLYWYRRVMGKEIKFLLHFVKESKQDESGMPNNRFLAERTGGTYSTLKVQPAELEDSGVYFCASSHAAGGYTFGSGTRLTVV.